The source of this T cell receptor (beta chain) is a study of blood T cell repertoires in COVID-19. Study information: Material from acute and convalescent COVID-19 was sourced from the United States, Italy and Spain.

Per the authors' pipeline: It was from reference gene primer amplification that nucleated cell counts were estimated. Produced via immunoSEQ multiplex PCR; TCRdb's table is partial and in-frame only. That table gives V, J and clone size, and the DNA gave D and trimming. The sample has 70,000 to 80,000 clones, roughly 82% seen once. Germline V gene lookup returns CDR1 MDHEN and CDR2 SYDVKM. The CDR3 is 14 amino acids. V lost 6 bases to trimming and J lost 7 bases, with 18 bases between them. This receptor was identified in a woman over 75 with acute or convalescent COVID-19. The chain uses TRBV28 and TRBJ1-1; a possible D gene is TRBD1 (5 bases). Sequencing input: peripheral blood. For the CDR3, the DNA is TGTGCCAGCAGCCTAGATCGGGGGTTCGGTGAAGCTTTCTTT. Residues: CASSLDRGFGEAFF.